This T cell receptor (beta chain) was retrieved from a study of shared clonotypes between healthy human individuals. Study-wide findings and caveats: Relative to their counterparts shared across all four donors, non-shared clonotypes exhibited diminished generation probabilities.

Comment on this clone: What it binds is unknown. Other DNA sequences in the sample encode the same CDR3.

Germline V gene sequence: CDR1 SGHVS, CDR2 FNYEAQ. This CDR3 is built from 15 residues. The ends lost 1 base at V and 4 bases at J; junction bases unmatched: 2. The repertoire was sequenced with immunoSEQ multiplex PCR; TCRdb's copy has only in-frame clones and lacks some. This table has 550,000 to 700,000 clones, around three quarters appearing once. The clonotype originates from a young woman in good health. V and J are TRBV7-6 and TRBJ2-5, with 11 positions matching TRBD2. Sequenced material: memory CD4+ T cells sorted from blood. As to subset: CD45RA-negative fraction. The CDR3 DNA is TGTGCCAGCAGCTTAGGTCTAGCGGGAGGAGAGACCCAGTACTTC. Translated: CASSLGLAGGETQYF.